These 22 T cell receptor beta chains came from one sample sequenced in a study of immune cell composition in non-small cell lung cancer. Data came from immunoSEQ multiplex PCR; TCRdb stores just in-frame clones and leaves some out. Of 1,000 or so clones in the sample, more than 65% are singletons; the top ten hold around a tenth. Sequenced: lung tumor tissue. These TCRs come from a human donor with non-small cell lung cancer.

This chain links TRBV9 with TRBJ2-7, with 8 bases that match TRBD1. Germline CDR1 and CDR2: SGDLS and YYNGEE. CDR3 length: 14 amino acids. Trimming at V came to 4 bases and at J to 2 bases, leaving 5 bases not matched to a gene. The chain's CDR3 is CASSRQGAPYEQYF. The CDR3 coding sequence is TGTGCCAGCAGCCGTCAGGGGGCCCCCTACGAGCAGTACTTC.

The chain carries TRBV19 and TRBJ2-7; D perhaps matches TRBD1 (6 bases). The germline V gene encodes CDR1 LNHDA and CDR2 SQIVND (reference sequence). The germline V and J ends were trimmed by 0 bases and 0 bases, with 9 bases remaining between them. The length of the CDR3 is 15 residues. The CDR3 bases are TGTGCCAGTAGTATAGACTCGGACAGCTCCTACGAGCAGTACTTC. Protein: CASSIDSDSSYEQYF.

The rearrangement links TRBV29-1 to TRBJ1-1; tentatively, D is TRBD1 (5 bases). This CDR3 is 12 amino acids long. V lost 7 bases, J lost 1 base, and 10 bases lay in between. CDR1 is SQVTM and CDR2 is ANQGSEA in the germline V gene. The CDR3: CSASTANTEAFF. The DNA for the CDR3 is TGCAGCGCCTCGACAGCGAACACTGAAGCTTTCTTT.

The chain employs TRBV11-2 and TRBJ1-1, with D maybe TRBD1 (6 bases). This CDR3 has 17 amino acids. Looked up from germline, CDR1 is SGHAT and CDR2 is FQNNGV. With 5 bases removed from V and 0 bases from J, the gap between germline ends came to 19 bases. CDR3 nucleotides: TGTGCCAGCAGCCGTCCACAGGGCAGGCCGATGAACACTGAAGCTTTCTTT. Translating gives CASSRPQGRPMNTEAFF.

The table lists this clone with a few counts. The chain employs TRBV5-4 and TRBJ1-2, with 7 bases lining up with TRBD1. V gave up 2 bases and J gave up 4 bases; unmatched junction bases: 8. CDR1 is SGHNT and CDR2 is YYREEE in the germline V gene (reference sequence). CDR3 length: 15 residues. Written as DNA, the CDR3 is TGTGCCAGCAGCTTTCCAGGACAGGACCTCTATGGCTACACCTTC. Translated: CASSFPGQDLYGYTF.

This clone has a handful of counts. The J gene is TRBJ1-5, the V gene TRBV2; 9 nucleotides agree with TRBD1. Germline V gives CDR1 SNHLY, CDR2 FYNNEI. With 8 bases clipped from V and 7 bases from J, the junction kept 12 bases outside the gene matches. The CDR3 is made up of 15 amino acids. In DNA, the CDR3 is TGTGCCAGCTCTATTGGGACAGGGCGAGGCCAGCCCCAGCATTTT. Encoded protein: CASSIGTGRGQPQHF.

The chain joins TRBV30 to TRBJ2-5; TRBD2 matches at 11 bases. With 3 bases clipped from V and 4 bases from J, the junction kept 4 bases outside the gene matches. Germline V gives CDR1 GTSNPN, CDR2 SVGIG (reference sequence). The CDR3 spans 14 residues. The CDR3 nucleotides read TGTGCCTGGAGGGTAGCGGGGGGGGTAGAGACCCAGTACTTC. Its translation: CAWRVAGGVETQYF.

This chain's CDR3 is CASSLAAGGNTGELFF. The CDR3 nucleotides read TGTGCCAGCAGCTTAGCAGCGGGGGGGAACACCGGGGAGCTGTTTTTT. V usage is TRBV7-2 and J usage is TRBJ2-2; 9 nucleotides match TRBD2. CDR1 is SGHTA, CDR2 FQGNSA, per germline. The CDR3 runs 16 residues. J lost 1 base, V lost 0 bases, and 0 bases had no gene match.

The J gene is TRBJ1-2, the V gene TRBV5-6; the D gene is possibly TRBD1 (6 bases). Per the germline V gene, CDR1 is SGHDT and CDR2 is YYEEEE. The CDR3 totals 17 residues. The V gene lost 5 bases and the J gene lost 2 bases, with 22 bases spanning the gap. For the CDR3, the DNA is TGTGCCAGCAGTTCCGAAGGTCCAGGGGAGCGAAACTATGGCTACACCTTC. Translating gives CASSSEGPGERNYGYTF.

The J gene is TRBJ2-2, the V gene TRBV6-1; TRBD1 might be the D (6 bases). Germline values: CDR1 MNHNS, CDR2 SASEGT. V lost 2 bases, J lost 5 bases, and 12 bases lay in between. CDR3 length equals 15 residues. CDR3 amino acids: CASSETRGYTGELFF. The CDR3 bases are TGTGCCAGCAGTGAAACCAGGGGATATACCGGGGAGCTGTTTTTT.

V usage is TRBV10-3 and J usage is TRBJ1-1; 11 bases align to TRBD1. Trimming took 2 bases from V and 4 from J; bases not matched to a gene: 9. From germline, CDR1 is ENHRY and CDR2 SYGVKD. This CDR3 comprises 17 residues. The CDR3 is CAISEPWTGGIGTEAFF. For the CDR3, the DNA is TGTGCCATCAGTGAGCCTTGGACAGGGGGCATAGGCACTGAAGCTTTCTTT.

Within the sample, this clone is large. The genes are TRBV4-1 and TRBJ1-5; D remains unclear. This CDR3 contains 14 residues. CDR1 MGHRA and CDR2 YSYEKL come from the germline V gene. V shed 4 bases and J shed 6 bases, with 13 bases lying between them. The DNA of the CDR3 is TGCGCCAGCAGCCTAGGCGGATCGACTCAGCCCCAGCATTTT. This sequence encodes CASSLGGSTQPQHF.

The CDR3: CASSLASGFSYNEQFF. The CDR3 DNA follows: TGTGCCAGCAGCTTAGCTTCGGGGTTTTCCTACAATGAGCAGTTCTTC. The chain couples TRBV7-6 to TRBJ2-1; tentatively, D is TRBD2 (5 bases). The V gene lost 0 bases and the J gene lost 1 base, with 10 bases spanning the gap. Germline CDR1 and CDR2: SGHVS and FNYEAQ. The CDR3 contains 16 residues. Combining the CDR3 with reference TRBV7-6 and TRBJ2-1 gives the whole variable domain GAGVSQSPRYKVTKRGQDVALRCDPISGHVSLYWYRQALGQGPEFLTYFNYEAQQDKSGLPNDRFSAERPEGSISTLTIQRTEQRDSAMYRCASSLASGFSYNEQFFGPGTRLTVL.

CDR3 loop: CAWSHEGGNQPQHF. As DNA, the CDR3 is TGTGCCTGGAGTCATGAGGGGGGCAATCAGCCCCAGCATTTT. The gene calls are TRBV30 and TRBJ1-5; a weak D match, TRBD1 (6 bases). Per germline, CDR1 GTSNPN and CDR2 SVGIG (reference sequence). The CDR3 is 14 residues long. V was cut by 2 bases and J by 2 bases, with 10 bases left in between.

The chain joins TRBV11-2 to TRBJ1-1, with no clear D. V was cut by 3 bases and J by 7 bases, with 15 bases left in between. The CDR3 is made up of 14 amino acids. Germline V gene data show CDR1 as SGHAT and CDR2 as FQNNGV. CDR3 region: CASSFTQPRNEAFF. The DNA of the CDR3 is TGTGCCAGCAGCTTCACACAGCCGCGAAATGAAGCTTTCTTT. Full variable domain (missing parts from reference TRBV11-2 and TRBJ1-1): EAGVAQSPRYKIIEKRQSVAFWCNPISGHATLYWYQQILGQGPKLLIQFQNNGVVDDSQLPKDRFSAERLKGVDSTLKIQPAKLEDSAVYLCASSFTQPRNEAFFGQGTRLTVV.

Points on this clone: Relative to the germline gene, one junction end is altered; a read error may explain this. The chain joins TRBV18 to TRBJ2-3, with 10 bases aligning to TRBD2. This CDR3 has 18 residues. Per germline, CDR1 KGHSH and CDR2 LQKENI. The CDR3 region is CASSPQRGAGGGTDTQYF. The CDR3 DNA reads as TGTGCCAGCTCCCCACAGAGGGGAGCGGGGGGGGGCACAGATACGCAGTATTTT. Full variable domain (remainder filled in from reference TRBV18 and TRBJ2-3): NAGVMQNPRHLVRRRGQEARLRCSPMKGHSHVYWYRQLPEEGLKFMVYLQKENIIDESGMPKERFSAEFPKEGPSILRIQQVVRGDSAAYFCASSPQRGAGGGTDTQYFGPGTRLTVL.

The rearrangement joins TRBV4-1 to TRBJ2-7; 7 nucleotides match TRBD1. Germline V lookup: CDR1 MGHRA, CDR2 YSYEKL. Losses at the gene ends were 1 base for V and 2 bases for J; bases not matched to a gene: 11. The CDR3 spans 17 residues. CDR3 loop: CASSQGSGQNFAYEQYF. In DNA, the CDR3 is TGCGCCAGCAGCCAAGGGTCGGGACAGAATTTTGCCTACGAGCAGTACTTC.

This clone has just a few counts. V gene TRBV4-3 combines with J gene TRBJ2-2, with 7 bases fitting TRBD1. Germline V gene lookup returns CDR1 LGHNA and CDR2 YSLEER. There are 14 residues in the CDR3. The V and J ends lost 3 bases and 7 bases, in that order; junction bases with no gene match: 5. CDR3: CASSHLQGYGELFF. The DNA of the CDR3 is TGCGCCAGCAGCCACCTACAGGGGTACGGGGAGCTGTTTTTT.

The chain is built from TRBV2 and TRBJ2-1; tentatively, D is TRBD2 (6 bases). Germline V gene data show CDR1 as SNHLY and CDR2 as FYNNEI. The germline V and J ends were trimmed by 4 bases and 9 bases, with 25 bases remaining between them. The CDR3 sequence is 17 residues long. The CDR3 DNA reads as TGTGCCAGCAGTGCGTCCCCGGGAGAATTAGGGTTTGGTGAGCAGTTCTTC. Translated: CASSASPGELGFGEQFF.

The rearrangement links TRBV19 to TRBJ1-4; D is uncertain. V was shortened by 4 bases and J by 3 bases, with 12 bases between the two germline ends. Germline V gives CDR1 LNHDA, CDR2 SQIVND (reference sequence). The CDR3 loop spans 15 amino acids. The CDR3 nucleotides read TGTGCCAGTAGTACCGAGGGTGCGGCTAATGAAAAACTGTTTTTT. Translating gives CASSTEGAANEKLFF.

The chain couples TRBV28 to TRBJ2-1; TRBD2 matches at 11 bases. With 3 bases clipped from V and 7 bases from J, the junction kept 8 bases outside the gene matches. This CDR3 spans 16 amino acids. Germline assignment: CDR1 MDHEN and CDR2 SYDVKM. CDR3 residues: CASSLLTSGGKNEQFF. The DNA of the CDR3 is TGTGCCAGCAGTTTGCTAACTAGCGGGGGTAAGAATGAGCAGTTCTTC.

This chain links TRBV21-1 with TRBJ2-7; TRBD1, the table's D call, lacks a check against the DNA. TRBV21-1 is a listed pseudogene. CDR3 length: 18 residues. CDR3 sequence: CASSRRKPHHSGSYEQYF. In nucleotides, the CDR3 is TGTGCCAGCAGCAGACGAAAACCACACCATTCAGGCTCCTACGAGCAGTACTTC.